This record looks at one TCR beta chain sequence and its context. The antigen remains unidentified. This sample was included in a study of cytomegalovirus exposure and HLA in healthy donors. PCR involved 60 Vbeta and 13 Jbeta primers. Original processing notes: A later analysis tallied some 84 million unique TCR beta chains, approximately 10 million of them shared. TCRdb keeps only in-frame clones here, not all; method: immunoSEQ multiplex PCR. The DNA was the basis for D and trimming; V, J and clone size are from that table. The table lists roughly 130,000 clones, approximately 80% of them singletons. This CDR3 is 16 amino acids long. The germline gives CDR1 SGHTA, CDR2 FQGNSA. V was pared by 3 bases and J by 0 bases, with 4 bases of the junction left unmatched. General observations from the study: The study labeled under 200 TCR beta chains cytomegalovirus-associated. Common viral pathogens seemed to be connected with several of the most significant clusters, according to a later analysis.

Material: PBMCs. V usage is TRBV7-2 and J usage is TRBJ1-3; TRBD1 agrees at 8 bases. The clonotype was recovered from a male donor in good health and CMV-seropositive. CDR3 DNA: TGTGCCAGCAGCTTTAAGACAGGGGCCTCTGGAAACACCATATATTTT. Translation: CASSFKTGASGNTIYF.